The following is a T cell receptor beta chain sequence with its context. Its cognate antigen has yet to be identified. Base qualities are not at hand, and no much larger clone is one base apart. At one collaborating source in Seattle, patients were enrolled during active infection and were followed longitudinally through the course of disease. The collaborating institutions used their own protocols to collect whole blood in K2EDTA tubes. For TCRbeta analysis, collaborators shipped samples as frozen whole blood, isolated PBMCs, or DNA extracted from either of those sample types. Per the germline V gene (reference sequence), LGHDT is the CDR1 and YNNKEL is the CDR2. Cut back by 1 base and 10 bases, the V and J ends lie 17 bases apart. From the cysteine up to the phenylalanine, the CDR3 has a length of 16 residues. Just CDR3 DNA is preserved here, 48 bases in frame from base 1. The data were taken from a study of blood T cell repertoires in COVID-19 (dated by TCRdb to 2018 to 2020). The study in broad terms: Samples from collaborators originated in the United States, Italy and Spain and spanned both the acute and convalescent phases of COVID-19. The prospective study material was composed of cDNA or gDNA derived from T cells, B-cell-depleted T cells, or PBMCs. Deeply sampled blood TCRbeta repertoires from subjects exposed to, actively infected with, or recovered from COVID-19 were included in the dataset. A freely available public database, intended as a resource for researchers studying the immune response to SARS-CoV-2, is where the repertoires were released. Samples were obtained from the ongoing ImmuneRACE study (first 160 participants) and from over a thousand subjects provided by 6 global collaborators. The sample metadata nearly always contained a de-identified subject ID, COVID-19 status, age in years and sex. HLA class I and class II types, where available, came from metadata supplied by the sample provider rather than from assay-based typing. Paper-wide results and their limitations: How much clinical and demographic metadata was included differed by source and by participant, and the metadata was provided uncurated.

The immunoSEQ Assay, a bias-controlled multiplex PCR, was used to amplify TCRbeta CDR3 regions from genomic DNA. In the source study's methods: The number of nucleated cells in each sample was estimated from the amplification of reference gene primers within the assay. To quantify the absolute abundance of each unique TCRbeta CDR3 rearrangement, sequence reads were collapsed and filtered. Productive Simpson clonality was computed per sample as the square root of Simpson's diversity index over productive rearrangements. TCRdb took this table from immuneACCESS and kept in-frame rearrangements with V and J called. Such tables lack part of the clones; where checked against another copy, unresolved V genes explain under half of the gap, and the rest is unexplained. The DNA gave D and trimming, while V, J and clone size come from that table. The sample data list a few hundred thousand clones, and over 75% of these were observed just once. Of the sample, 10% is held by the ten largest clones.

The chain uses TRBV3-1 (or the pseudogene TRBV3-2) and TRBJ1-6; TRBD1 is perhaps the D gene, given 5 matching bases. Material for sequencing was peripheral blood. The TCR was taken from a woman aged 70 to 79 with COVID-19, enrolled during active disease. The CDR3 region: CASSQVPDIYDSPLHF. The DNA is TGTGCCAGCAGCCAAGTTCCGGACATTTATGACTCACCCCTCCACTTT.